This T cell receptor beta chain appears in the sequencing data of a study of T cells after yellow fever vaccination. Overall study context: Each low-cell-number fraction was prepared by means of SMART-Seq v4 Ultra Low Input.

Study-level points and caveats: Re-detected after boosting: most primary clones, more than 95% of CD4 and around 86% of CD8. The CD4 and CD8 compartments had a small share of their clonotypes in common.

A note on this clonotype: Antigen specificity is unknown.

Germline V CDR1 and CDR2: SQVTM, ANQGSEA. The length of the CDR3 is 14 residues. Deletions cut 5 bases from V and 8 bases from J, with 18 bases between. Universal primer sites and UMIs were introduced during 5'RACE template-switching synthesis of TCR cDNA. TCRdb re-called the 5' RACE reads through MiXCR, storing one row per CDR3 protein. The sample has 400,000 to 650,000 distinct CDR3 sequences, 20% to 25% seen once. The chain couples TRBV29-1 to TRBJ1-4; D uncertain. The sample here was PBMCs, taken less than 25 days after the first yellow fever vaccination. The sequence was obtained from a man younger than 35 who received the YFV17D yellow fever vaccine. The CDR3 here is CSVTDSPLEEKLFF. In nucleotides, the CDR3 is TGCAGCGTTACTGACTCTCCACTAGAAGAAAAACTGTTTTTT. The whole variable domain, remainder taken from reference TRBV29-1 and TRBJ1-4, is SAVISQKPSRDICQRGTSLTIQCQVDSQVTMMFWYRQQPGQSLTLIATANQGSEATYESGFVIDKFPISRPNLTFSTLTVSNMSPEDSSIYLCSVTDSPLEEKLFFGSGTQLSVL.